This TCR beta chain is from a study of regulatory T cells in long-lasting Graves disease. On the study more broadly: The antithyroid drugs taken by newly diagnosed Graves' patients had been used for under 3 months. The study, taken as a whole, reports: Less diverse TCR repertoires were seen in persistent Graves' patients than in newly diagnosed ones.

As to time point: newly diagnosed GD, antithyroid drugs for less than 3 months. Scientists built the TCR library using RNA that was extracted from PBMCs. With EDTA tubes as the receptacles, approximately 8.2 milliliters of peripheral blood were drawn. This CDR3 spans 17 amino acids. The V gene end was trimmed by 1 base and the J gene end by 8 bases; junction bases not matched to a gene: 16. Germline V gives CDR1 LNHNV, CDR2 YYDKDF (reference sequence). CDR3-region Arm-PCR and iRepertoire HTBI primers produced the TCR beta libraries. MiXCR, applied by TCRdb to the multiplex PCR reads, yields one record per CDR3 protein. The table includes around 450,000 distinct CDR3 sequences, about 15% detected once. This clonotype was counted ten times or more. Its antigen remains unknown. These data were also reused for a study on T cells in Graves' hyperthyroidism and ophthalmopathy. That work adds: Exclusion followed for patients with uncontrolled infection, other autoimmune disease, pregnancy or lactation.

The specimen comprised peripheral blood mononuclear cells (PBMCs), sampled at new diagnosis, from a patient treated with antithyroid drugs. The sequence derives from a woman aged 25 to 39 with Graves disease. The chain is built from TRBV15 and TRBJ2-5, with 7 bases lining up with TRBD1. CDR3 protein: CATSRVSGQVVGETQYF. As DNA, the CDR3 is TGTGCCACCAGCAGAGTTAGTGGACAGGTGGTTGGTGAAACCCAGTACTTC.